This T cell receptor (beta chain) was recorded in a study of B cell selection in AIRE deficiency. Conventional CD4 T cells were sorted as CD4+CD127+ cells. The germline V and J ends were trimmed by 6 bases and 10 bases, with 16 bases remaining between them. The CDR3 loop spans 14 amino acids. Per germline, CDR1 MDHEN and CDR2 SYDVKM. Data came from immunoSEQ multiplex PCR; TCRdb stores just in-frame clones and leaves some out. The table has around 19,000 clones, around 97% seen once; the top ten hold around 0.31%. The V gene is TRBV28, the J gene TRBJ1-6; possible D gene TRBD1, 6 bases. The sequence was collected from a human donor with AIRE deficiency. Sample: conventional CD4+ T cells sorted from PBMCs. Here the CDR3 DNA reads TGTGCCAGCAGGCAGTACGGGGGCCGATCACCCCTCCACTTT. It translates to CASRQYGGRSPLHF. Looking up the rest from reference TRBV28 and TRBJ1-6 gives the full variable domain: DVKVTQSSRYLVKRTGEKVFLECVQDMDHENMFWYRQDPGLGLRLIYFSYDVKMKEKGDIPEGYSVSREKKERFSLILESASTNQTSMYLCASRQYGGRSPLHFGNGTRLTVT.